A selection of T cell receptor beta chains follows, all from one sample in a study of cytomegalovirus exposure and HLA in healthy donors. Sequencing was performed with immunoSEQ multiplex PCR; in TCRdb, only in-frame clones are kept and a portion is missing. Seen here are some 170,000 clones, roughly four fifths observed once, and the top ten hold roughly 4.5%. Sample: PBMCs. All receptors derive from a man aged 50 or older in good health and CMV-seropositive. The CDR3 runs from the conserved cysteine through the conserved F or W. D genes are given only for firm matches. Part of the rows lack a size; the others show once, few, many or a class for expanded clones.

D,V,J,size,CDR3,DNA
.,TRBV28,TRBJ1-5,.,CASKRQQNSNQPQHF,TGTGCCAGCAAGCGCCAGCAGAATAGCAATCAGCCCCAGCATTTT
TRBD2,TRBV7-3,TRBJ2-5,.,CASSLGLAGRKETQYF,TGTGCCAGCAGCCTAGGACTAGCGGGGAGAAAAGAGACCCAGTACTTC
TRBD1,TRBV30,TRBJ1-2,.,CAWNTGEGYTF,TGTGCCTGGAACACAGGGGAGGGCTACACCTTC
.,TRBV7-2,TRBJ1-1,.,CASSFGATEAFF,TGTGCCAGCAGCTTTGGGGCCACTGAAGCTTTCTTT
TRBD1,TRBV28,TRBJ1-3,.,CASSPRQGMILLSGNTIYF,TGTGCCAGCAGTCCTAGACAGGGGATGATCTTACTCTCTGGAAACACCATATATTTT
TRBD1,TRBV5-1,TRBJ1-1,.,CASTSGTGVSTEAFF,TGCGCCAGCACCTCCGGGACAGGGGTTTCCACTGAAGCTTTCTTT
TRBD1,TRBV19,TRBJ1-2,.,CASRTGQAGGYTF,TGTGCCAGTAGGACCGGACAGGCCGGCGGCTACACCTTC
TRBD1,TRBV19,TRBJ1-1,few,CASRARTGGNTEAFF,TGTGCCAGTAGAGCCCGGACAGGGGGAAACACTGAAGCTTTCTTT
TRBD2,TRBV4-2,TRBJ2-7,.,CASSQEPTSGPYEQYF,TGTGCCAGCAGCCAGGAACCAACTAGCGGGCCCTACGAGCAGTACTTC
.,TRBV6-1,TRBJ1-1,.,CASSEAGGDGEAFF,TGTGCCAGCAGTGAAGCGGGGGGGGATGGGGAAGCTTTCTTT
.,TRBV18,TRBJ1-1,.,CASSPSGAKNTEAFF,TGTGCCAGCTCACCATCGGGAGCAAAGAACACTGAAGCTTTCTTT
TRBD2,TRBV9,TRBJ2-2,.,CASRREVSGELFF,TGTGCCAGCAGGCGGGAGGTCTCCGGGGAGCTGTTTTTT
.,TRBV7-7,TRBJ2-5,.,CASSLEYQETQYF,TGTGCCAGCAGCCTGGAGTACCAAGAGACCCAGTACTTC
TRBD2,TRBV19,TRBJ2-1,.,CASSKAGESYYNEQFF,TGTGCCAGTAGTAAAGCGGGAGAGTCTTACTACAATGAGCAGTTCTTC
TRBD2,TRBV28,TRBJ2-3,.,CASSSRGSGSADTQYF,TGTGCCAGCAGTTCCCGGGGTAGCGGGAGTGCAGATACGCAGTATTTT
TRBD1,TRBV4-2,TRBJ1-6,.,CASSHYTGDSPLHF,TGTGCCAGCAGCCATTATACAGGGGATTCACCCCTTCACTTT
.,TRBV6-5,TRBJ1-4,.,CASSYMGPPNEKLFF,TGTGCCAGCAGTTATATGGGGCCGCCGAATGAAAAACTGTTTTTT
TRBD2,TRBV14,TRBJ2-5,.,CASSPGTSGGLGETQYF,TGTGCCAGCAGCCCCGGGACTAGCGGGGGCTTAGGGGAGACCCAGTACTTC
TRBD2,TRBV9,TRBJ2-3,.,CASSHPRTSGDLSTDTQYF,TGTGCCAGCAGCCATCCAAGGACTAGCGGGGACCTGAGCACAGATACGCAGTATTTT
.,TRBV6-5,TRBJ1-6,.,CASSYSRAAFNSPLHF,TGTGCCAGCAGTTACTCGAGGGCCGCATTTAATTCACCCCTCCACTTT
.,TRBV4-1,TRBJ2-1,.,CASSQERGPYNEQFF,TGCGCCAGCAGCCAAGAACGAGGTCCGTACAATGAACAGTTCTTC
.,TRBV2,TRBJ2-1,.,CASIPESSYNEQFF,TGTGCCAGCATCCCTGAGAGCTCCTACAATGAGCAGTTCTTC
TRBD1,TRBV5-6,TRBJ2-7,.,CASSPGTGVWAYEQYF,TGTGCCAGCAGCCCCGGGACAGGGGTGTGGGCCTACGAGCAGTACTTC
.,TRBV9,TRBJ1-6,few,CASSSDTDNSPLHF,TGTGCCAGCAGCTCGGACACTGACAATTCACCCCTCCACTTT
.,TRBV6-1,TRBJ1-1,once,CASRRQVSEAFF,TGTGCCAGCAGAAGACAGGTCTCTGAAGCTTTCTTT
.,TRBV5-6,TRBJ2-7,.,CASSPNQMTRYSYEQYF,TGTGCCAGCAGCCCGAATCAGATGACACGGTACTCCTACGAGCAGTACTTC
.,TRBV7-4,TRBJ1-5,.,CASSQALFSNQPQHF,TGTGCCAGCAGCCAAGCTTTATTTAGCAATCAGCCCCAGCATTTT
.,TRBV27,TRBJ2-5,.,CASSSGVETQYF,TGTGCCAGCAGTTCAGGGGTGGAGACCCAGTACTTC
.,TRBV11-3,TRBJ1-6,.,CASSLGDKGKGGNSPLHF,TGTGCCAGCAGCTTAGGGGACAAGGGTAAAGGGGGTAATTCACCCCTCCACTTT
.,TRBV7-2,TRBJ1-5,.,CASSSRSNQPQHF,TGTGCCAGCAGCTCCCGGTCGAATCAGCCCCAGCATTTT
.,TRBV18,TRBJ2-7,.,CASSQSRGAYEQYF,TGTGCCAGCTCACAATCCAGGGGCGCCTACGAGCAGTACTTC